This passage covers 10 T cell receptor beta chains from one sample sequenced in a study of T cell responses to AZD1222 COVID-19 vaccine. Sequencing used immunoSEQ multiplex PCR; TCRdb keeps in-frame clones, though not all of them. This sample has some 160,000 clones, with more than 85% found just once. Sequencing was performed on peripheral blood, taken on day 0 of AZD1222 vaccination. The receptors here all came from an adult in good health.

The chain has TRBV18 and TRBJ1-6; D gene ambiguous. CDR1 and CDR2 (germline): KGHSH, LQKENI. The CDR3 consists of 13 residues. V was pared by 6 bases and J by 10 bases, with 13 bases between. The CDR3, as DNA: TGTGCCAGCTCCCGGACCCAGGAATCACCCCTCCACTTT. Protein sequence: CASSRTQESPLHF.

J is TRBJ2-5 and V is TRBV3-1 (or the pseudogene TRBV3-2), with TRBD1 matching over 8 bases. V lost 0 bases to trimming and J lost 4 bases; unmatched junction nucleotides: 10. Germline values: CDR1 LGHDT, CDR2 YNNKEL (reference sequence). This CDR3 spans 17 amino acids. The CDR3 sequence is CASSQDLQDRVLETQYF. The CDR3 DNA is TGTGCCAGCAGCCAAGATCTTCAGGACAGGGTATTAGAGACCCAGTACTTC.

This rearrangement joins TRBV5-1 to TRBJ1-5; D possibly corresponds to TRBD1 (5 bases). The CDR3 is 15 residues long. The germline V and J ends were trimmed by 0 bases and 2 bases, with 9 bases remaining between them. Germline V gene data show CDR1 as SGHRS and CDR2 as YFSETQ. CDR3 region: CASSLDGGGNQPQHF. CDR3 sequence (DNA): TGCGCCAGCAGCTTGGATGGGGGGGGCAATCAGCCCCAGCATTTT.

The chain carries TRBV5-1 and TRBJ1-2; TRBD1 aligns across 7 bases. CDR1 is SGHRS and CDR2 is YFSETQ in the germline V gene. V lost 4 bases to trimming and J lost 6 bases; unmatched junction nucleotides: 21. The CDR3 consists of 18 residues. The CDR3 loop is CASSALAYGTAKENGYTF. The CDR3 nucleotides read TGCGCCAGCAGCGCACTAGCTTACGGGACAGCCAAGGAGAATGGCTACACCTTC.

The V gene is TRBV4-2, the J gene TRBJ2-1; D is unclear. The CDR3 sequence is 17 residues long. V lost 3 bases and J 5 bases, leaving 20 bases between the germline ends. Germline V gene sequence: CDR1 LGHNA, CDR2 YNFKEQ. The CDR3 DNA is TGTGCCAGCAGCCAGAACTTCGGACGGAAGACCAACAATGAGCAGTTCTTC. Amino acid sequence: CASSQNFGRKTNNEQFF.

The chain employs TRBV15 and TRBJ1-1, with D perhaps matching TRBD1 (5 bases). Trimming removed 0 bases from V and 6 bases from J, with 8 bases in between. Germline V gene lookup returns CDR1 LNHNV and CDR2 YYDKDF (reference sequence). This CDR3 region has 13 residues. The CDR3: CATSRDSTAEAFF. In DNA, the CDR3 is TGTGCCACCAGCAGAGATTCGACAGCTGAAGCTTTCTTT.

Here the CDR3 reads CASSQGPGLSYEQYF. CDR3 DNA: TGCGCCAGCAGCCAAGGCCCGGGACTCAGCTACGAGCAGTACTTC. The chain recombines TRBV4-1 with TRBJ2-7; possible D gene TRBD2, 6 bases. The length of the CDR3 is 15 residues. The V end was cut by 1 base, the J end by 3 bases, with 13 bases between. Germline CDR1 is MGHRA and CDR2 is YSYEKL.

The gene calls are TRBV19 and TRBJ1-6; D is perhaps TRBD1 (5 bases). Germline V gene lookup returns CDR1 LNHDA and CDR2 SQIVND (reference sequence). CDR3 length equals 17 residues. The V and J ends lost 5 bases and 3 bases respectively, with 17 bases between them. CDR3 nucleotides: TGTGCCAGTAGTTTGGGACGGGCCAACGGCTATAATTCACCCCTCCACTTT. It yields the protein CASSLGRANGYNSPLHF.

CDR3 amino acids: CASSVGTGAGGSTGELFF. In nucleotides, the CDR3 is TGTGCCAGCAGCGTAGGGACAGGGGCAGGAGGGTCCACCGGGGAGCTGTTTTTT. The chain uses TRBV9 and TRBJ2-2; 9 bases map to TRBD1. This CDR3 has 18 amino acids. The junction had 10 bases not matched to a gene; V was cut back by 0 bases and J by 4 bases. The germline V gene has CDR1 SGDLS and CDR2 YYNGEE.

In DNA, the CDR3 is TGTGCCAGCAGCTTGGGGATCGAGGGGGCCGTTTCTGGCTACACCTTC. Protein sequence: CASSLGIEGAVSGYTF. This chain links TRBV5-4 with TRBJ1-2; TRBD1 agrees at 7 bases. Germline trimming cut 0 bases from V and 7 bases from J; bases unmatched to any gene: 12. Germline CDR1 is SGHNT and CDR2 is YYREEE (reference sequence). This CDR3 spans 16 amino acids.